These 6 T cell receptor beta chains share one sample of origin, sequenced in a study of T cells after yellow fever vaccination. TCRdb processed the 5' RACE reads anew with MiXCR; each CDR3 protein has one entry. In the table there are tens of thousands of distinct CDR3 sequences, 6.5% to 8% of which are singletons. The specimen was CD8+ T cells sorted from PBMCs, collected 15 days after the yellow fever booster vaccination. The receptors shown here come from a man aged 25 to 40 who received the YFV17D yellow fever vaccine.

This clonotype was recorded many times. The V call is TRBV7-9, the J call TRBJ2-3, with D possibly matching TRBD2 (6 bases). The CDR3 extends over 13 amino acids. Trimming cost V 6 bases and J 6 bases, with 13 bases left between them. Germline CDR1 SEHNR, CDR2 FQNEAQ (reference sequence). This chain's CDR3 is CASSPGTVDTQYF. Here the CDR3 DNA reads TGTGCCAGCAGTCCCGGGACTGTTGATACGCAGTATTTT.

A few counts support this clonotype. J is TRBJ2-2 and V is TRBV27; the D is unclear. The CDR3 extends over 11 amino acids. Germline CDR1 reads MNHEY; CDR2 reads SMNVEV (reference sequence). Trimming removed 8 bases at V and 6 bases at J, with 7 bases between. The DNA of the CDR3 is TGTGCCAGCGCGGAGTCCGGGGAGCTGTTTTTT. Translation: CASAESGELFF.

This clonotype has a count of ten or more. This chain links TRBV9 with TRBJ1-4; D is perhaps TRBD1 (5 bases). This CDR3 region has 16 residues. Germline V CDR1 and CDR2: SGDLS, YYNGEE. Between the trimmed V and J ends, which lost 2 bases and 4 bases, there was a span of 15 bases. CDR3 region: CASSVGPGNSNEKLFF. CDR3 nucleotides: TGTGCCAGCAGCGTTGGCCCAGGGAATAGTAATGAAAAACTGTTTTTT.

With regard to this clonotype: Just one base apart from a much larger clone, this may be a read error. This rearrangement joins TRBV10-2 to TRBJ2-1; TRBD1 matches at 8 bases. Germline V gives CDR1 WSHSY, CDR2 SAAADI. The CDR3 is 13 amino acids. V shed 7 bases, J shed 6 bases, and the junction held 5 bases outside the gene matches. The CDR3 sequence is CASTRGQVNEQFF. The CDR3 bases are TGCGCCAGCACTCGGGGACAGGTCAATGAGCAGTTCTTC.

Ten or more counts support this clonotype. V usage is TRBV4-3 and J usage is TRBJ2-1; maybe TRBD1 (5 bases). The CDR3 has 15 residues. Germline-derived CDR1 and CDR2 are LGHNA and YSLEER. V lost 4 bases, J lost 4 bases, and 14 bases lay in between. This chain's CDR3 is CASSLRTPLYNEQFF. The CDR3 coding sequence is TGCGCCAGCAGCCTACGGACACCGCTTTACAATGAGCAGTTCTTC.

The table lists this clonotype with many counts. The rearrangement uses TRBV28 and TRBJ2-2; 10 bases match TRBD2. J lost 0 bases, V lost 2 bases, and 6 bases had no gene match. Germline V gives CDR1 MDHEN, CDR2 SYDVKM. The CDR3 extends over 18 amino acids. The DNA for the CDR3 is TGTGCCAGCAGTTTACAGATCGGGACTAGCGCGAACACCGGGGAGCTGTTTTTT. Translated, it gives CASSLQIGTSANTGELFF.